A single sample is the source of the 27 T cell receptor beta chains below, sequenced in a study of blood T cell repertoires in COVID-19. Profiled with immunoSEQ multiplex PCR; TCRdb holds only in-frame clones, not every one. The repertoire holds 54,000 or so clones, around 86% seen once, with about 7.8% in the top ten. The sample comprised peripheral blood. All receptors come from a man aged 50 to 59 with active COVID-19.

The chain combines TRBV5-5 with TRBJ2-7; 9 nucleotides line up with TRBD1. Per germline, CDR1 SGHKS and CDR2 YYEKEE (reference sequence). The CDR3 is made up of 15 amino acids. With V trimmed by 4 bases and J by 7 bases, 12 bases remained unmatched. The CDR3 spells CASSDPGTGLEEQYF. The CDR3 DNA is TGTGCCAGCAGCGACCCCGGGACAGGGTTGGAGGAGCAGTACTTC.

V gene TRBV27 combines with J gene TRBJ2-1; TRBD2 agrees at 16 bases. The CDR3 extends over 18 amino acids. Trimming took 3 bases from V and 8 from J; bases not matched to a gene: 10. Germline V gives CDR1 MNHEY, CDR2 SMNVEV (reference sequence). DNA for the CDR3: TGTGCCAGCAGTTTTTTGGGGACTAGCGGGGGGGCCGTAGATGAGCAGTTCTTC. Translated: CASSFLGTSGGAVDEQFF.

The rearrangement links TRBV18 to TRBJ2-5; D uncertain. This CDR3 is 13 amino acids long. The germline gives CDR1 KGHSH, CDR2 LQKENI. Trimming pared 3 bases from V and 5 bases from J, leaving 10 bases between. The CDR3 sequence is CASSPNTPETQYF. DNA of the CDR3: TGTGCCAGCTCACCTAACACGCCCGAGACCCAGTACTTC.

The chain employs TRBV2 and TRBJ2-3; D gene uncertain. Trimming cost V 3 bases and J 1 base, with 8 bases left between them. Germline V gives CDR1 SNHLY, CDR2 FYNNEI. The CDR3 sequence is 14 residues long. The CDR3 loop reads CASSDASGTDTQYF. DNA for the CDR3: TGTGCCAGCAGTGATGCCAGCGGCACAGATACGCAGTATTTT.

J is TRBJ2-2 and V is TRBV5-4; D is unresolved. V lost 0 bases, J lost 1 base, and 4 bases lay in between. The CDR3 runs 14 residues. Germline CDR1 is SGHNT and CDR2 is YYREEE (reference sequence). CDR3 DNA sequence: TGTGCCAGCAGCTTGGACAGGAACACCGGGGAGCTGTTTTTT. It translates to CASSLDRNTGELFF.

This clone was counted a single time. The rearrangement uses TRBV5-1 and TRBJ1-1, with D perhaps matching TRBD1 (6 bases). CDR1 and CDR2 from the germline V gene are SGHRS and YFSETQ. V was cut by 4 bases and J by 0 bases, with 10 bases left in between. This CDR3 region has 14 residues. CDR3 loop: CASSRDRLNTEAFF. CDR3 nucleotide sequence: TGCGCCAGCAGCCGTGACAGGCTGAACACTGAAGCTTTCTTT.

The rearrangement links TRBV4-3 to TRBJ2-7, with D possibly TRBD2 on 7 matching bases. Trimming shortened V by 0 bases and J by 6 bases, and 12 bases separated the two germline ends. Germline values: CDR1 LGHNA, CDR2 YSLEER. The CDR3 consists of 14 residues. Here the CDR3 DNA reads TGCGCCAGCAGCCAAGATCGCGGGGGCGGCGAGCAGTACTTC. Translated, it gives CASSQDRGGGEQYF.

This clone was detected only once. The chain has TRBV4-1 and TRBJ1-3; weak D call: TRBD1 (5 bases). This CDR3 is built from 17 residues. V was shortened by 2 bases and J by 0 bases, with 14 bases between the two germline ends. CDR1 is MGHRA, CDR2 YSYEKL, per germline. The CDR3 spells CASSQRGVPNSGNTIYF. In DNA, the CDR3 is TGCGCCAGCAGCCAACGGGGGGTACCCAACTCTGGAAACACCATATATTTT.

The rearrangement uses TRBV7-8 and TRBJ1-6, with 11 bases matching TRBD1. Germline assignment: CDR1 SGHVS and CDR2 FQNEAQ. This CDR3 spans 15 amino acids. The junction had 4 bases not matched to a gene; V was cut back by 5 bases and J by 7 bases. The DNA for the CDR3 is TGTGCCAGCAGCGGACAGGGGGCCCTAAATTCACCCCTCCACTTT. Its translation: CASSGQGALNSPLHF.

In nucleotides, the CDR3 is TGTGCCAGCAAGGGGAAAAGCGAGCAGTACTTC. It codes for CASKGKSEQYF. The chain joins TRBV25-1 to TRBJ2-7, with a weak D call TRBD1 (5 bases). This CDR3 spans 11 amino acids. Trimming removed 7 bases from V and 6 bases from J, with 10 bases in between. CDR1 and CDR2 from the germline V gene are MGHDK and SYGVNS.

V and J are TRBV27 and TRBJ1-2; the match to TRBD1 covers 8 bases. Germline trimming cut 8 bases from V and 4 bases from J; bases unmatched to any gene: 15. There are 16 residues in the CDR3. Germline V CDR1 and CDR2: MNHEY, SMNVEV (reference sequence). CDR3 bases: TGTGCCAGCCCCTTTAATCAGGGGGCTGGATGCTATGGCTACACCTTC. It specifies CASPFNQGAGCYGYTF.

As DNA, the CDR3 is TGTGCCACCAGTGACCCGTCTAGGGGGACCGGGGAGCTGTTTTTT. Translating it yields CATSDPSRGTGELFF. This rearrangement joins TRBV24-1 to TRBJ2-2; D is perhaps TRBD1 (6 bases). Germline CDR1 reads KGHDR; CDR2 reads SFDVKD. This CDR3 has 15 residues. V lost 4 bases and J lost 5, with 13 bases in between.

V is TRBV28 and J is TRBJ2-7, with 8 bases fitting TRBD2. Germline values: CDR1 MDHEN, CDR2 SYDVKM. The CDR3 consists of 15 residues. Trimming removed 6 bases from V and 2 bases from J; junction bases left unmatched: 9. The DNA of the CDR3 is TGTGCCAGCAGACCGGGGCTAGCGGGCCCCTACGAGCAGTACTTC. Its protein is CASRPGLAGPYEQYF.

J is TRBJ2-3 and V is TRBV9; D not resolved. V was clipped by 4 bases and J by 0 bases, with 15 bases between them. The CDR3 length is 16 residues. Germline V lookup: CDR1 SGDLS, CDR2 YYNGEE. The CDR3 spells CASSPPALTSTDTQYF. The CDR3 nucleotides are TGTGCCAGCAGCCCACCCGCGTTGACTAGCACAGATACGCAGTATTTT.

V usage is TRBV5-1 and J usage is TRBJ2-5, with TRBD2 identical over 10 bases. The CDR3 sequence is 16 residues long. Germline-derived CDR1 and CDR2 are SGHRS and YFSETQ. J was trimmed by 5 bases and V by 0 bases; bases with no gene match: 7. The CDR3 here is CASSLALAGARETQYF. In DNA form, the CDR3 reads TGCGCCAGCAGCTTGGCCCTAGCGGGAGCCCGGGAGACCCAGTACTTC.

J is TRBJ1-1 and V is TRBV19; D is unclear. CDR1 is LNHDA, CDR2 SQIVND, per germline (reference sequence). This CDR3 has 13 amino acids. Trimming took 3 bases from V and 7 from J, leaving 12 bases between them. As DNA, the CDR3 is TGTGCCAGTAGTATCGCCGCGGACTTTGAAGCTTTCTTT. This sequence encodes CASSIAADFEAFF.

The CDR3 region is CASRRDSRDEQFF. The CDR3, as DNA: TGTGCCAGCAGACGGGACTCCCGGGATGAGCAGTTCTTC. J is TRBJ2-1 and V is TRBV28, with D perhaps matching TRBD2 (6 bases). In germline, CDR1 is MDHEN, CDR2 SYDVKM. Trimming shortened V by 6 bases and J by 8 bases, and 14 bases separated the two germline ends. The CDR3 consists of 13 residues. Complete variable domain (other parts from reference TRBV28 and TRBJ2-1): DVKVTQSSRYLVKRTGEKVFLECVQDMDHENMFWYRQDPGLGLRLIYFSYDVKMKEKGDIPEGYSVSREKKERFSLILESASTNQTSMYLCASRRDSRDEQFFGPGTRLTVL.

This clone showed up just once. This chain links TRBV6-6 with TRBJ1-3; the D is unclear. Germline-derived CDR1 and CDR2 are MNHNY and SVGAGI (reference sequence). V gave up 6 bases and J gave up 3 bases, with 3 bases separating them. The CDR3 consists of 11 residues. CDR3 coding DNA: TGTGCCAGCAGCTATGGAAACACCATATATTTT. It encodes CASSYGNTIYF.

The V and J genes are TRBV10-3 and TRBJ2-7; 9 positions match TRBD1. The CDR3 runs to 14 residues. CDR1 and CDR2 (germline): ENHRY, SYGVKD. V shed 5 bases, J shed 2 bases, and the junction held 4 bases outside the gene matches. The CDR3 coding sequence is TGTGCCATCAGTCCGGGACAGGGAACCTACGAGCAGTACTTC. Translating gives CAISPGQGTYEQYF.

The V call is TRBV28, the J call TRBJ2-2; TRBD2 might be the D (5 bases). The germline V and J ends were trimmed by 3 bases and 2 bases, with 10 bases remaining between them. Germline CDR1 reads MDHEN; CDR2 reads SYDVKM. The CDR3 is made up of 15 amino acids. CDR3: CASSFGGRNTGELFF. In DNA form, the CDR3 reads TGTGCCAGCAGTTTCGGCGGGCGCAACACCGGGGAGCTGTTTTTT.

The CDR3 here is CASSLAEGSGGELFF. The DNA of the CDR3 is TGTGCCAGCAGCTTAGCGGAGGGGTCGGGCGGGGAGCTGTTTTTT. The chain is built from TRBV7-2 and TRBJ2-2, with D perhaps matching TRBD2 (6 bases). Deletions cut 0 bases from V and 7 bases from J, with 12 bases between. The CDR3 consists of 15 residues. Germline CDR1 reads SGHTA; CDR2 reads FQGNSA.

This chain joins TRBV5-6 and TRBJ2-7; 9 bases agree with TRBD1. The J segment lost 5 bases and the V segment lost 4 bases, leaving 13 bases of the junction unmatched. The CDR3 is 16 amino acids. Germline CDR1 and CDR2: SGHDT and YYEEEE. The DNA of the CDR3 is TGTGCCAGCAGCCAGGTTGGGGGACAGGGCGGGCACGAGCAGTACTTC. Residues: CASSQVGGQGGHEQYF.

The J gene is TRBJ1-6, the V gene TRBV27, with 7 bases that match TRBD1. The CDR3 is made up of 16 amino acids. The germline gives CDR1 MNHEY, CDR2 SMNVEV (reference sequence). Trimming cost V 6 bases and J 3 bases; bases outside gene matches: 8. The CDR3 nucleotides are TGTGCCAGCAGCTTAACAGGGGTCGACTATAATTCACCCCTCCACTTT. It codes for CASSLTGVDYNSPLHF.

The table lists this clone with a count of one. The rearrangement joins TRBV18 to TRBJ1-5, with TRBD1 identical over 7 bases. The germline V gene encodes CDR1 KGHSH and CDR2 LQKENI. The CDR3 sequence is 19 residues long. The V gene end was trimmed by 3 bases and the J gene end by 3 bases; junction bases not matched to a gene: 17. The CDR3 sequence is CASSPLRWDGTAFNQPQHF. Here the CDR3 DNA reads TGTGCCAGCTCACCCTTAAGGTGGGACGGGACAGCCTTCAATCAGCCCCAGCATTTT.

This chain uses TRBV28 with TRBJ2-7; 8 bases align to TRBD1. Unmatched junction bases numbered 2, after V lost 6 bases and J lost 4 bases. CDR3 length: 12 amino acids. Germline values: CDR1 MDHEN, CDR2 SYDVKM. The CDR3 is CASSYRGYEQYF. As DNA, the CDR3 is TGTGCCAGCAGCTACAGGGGGTACGAGCAGTACTTC.

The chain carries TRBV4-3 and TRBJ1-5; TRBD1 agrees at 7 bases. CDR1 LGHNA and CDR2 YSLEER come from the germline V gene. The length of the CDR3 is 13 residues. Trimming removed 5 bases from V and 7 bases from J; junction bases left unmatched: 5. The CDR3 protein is CASSFRTGQPQHF. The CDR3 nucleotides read TGCGCCAGCAGCTTCCGGACAGGCCAGCCCCAGCATTTT.

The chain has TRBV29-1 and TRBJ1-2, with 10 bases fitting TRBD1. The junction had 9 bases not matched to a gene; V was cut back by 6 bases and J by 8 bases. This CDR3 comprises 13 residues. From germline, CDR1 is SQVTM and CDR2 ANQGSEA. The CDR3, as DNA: TGCAGCGTGGGCCGGGACAGGGGTTACGGCTACACCTTC. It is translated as CSVGRDRGYGYTF.